This T cell receptor (beta chain) was captured by sequencing in a study of Ad26.COV2.S vaccination and SARS-CoV-2 variants. The treatment: 19 received Ad26.COV2.S at low or high dose, single or two shots; about 5 received placebo; per-sample allocation not given. Material that was analyzed had been drawn on day 63 after the first vaccine or placebo injection. Germline-derived CDR1 and CDR2 are SEHNR and FQNEAQ (reference sequence). Unmatched junction bases numbered 14, after V lost 4 bases and J lost 5 bases. This CDR3 comprises 17 residues. The repertoire was sequenced with immunoSEQ multiplex PCR; TCRdb's copy has only in-frame clones and lacks some. This table holds 300,000 to 350,000 clones, about nine tenths found once.

The sample in question was peripheral blood, obtained in a trial of Ad26.COV2.S vaccine versus placebo. V gene TRBV7-9 combines with J gene TRBJ1-5; 7 nucleotides align to TRBD1. The receptor comes from a person between 18 and 65 years old who received the Ad26.COV2.S COVID-19 vaccine or a placebo. The CDR3 region is CASSSSTGIGFHQPQHF. The CDR3 nucleotides are TGTGCCAGCAGCTCCTCGACAGGGATTGGGTTTCATCAGCCCCAGCATTTT.